This passage covers 5 T cell receptor beta chains from one sample sequenced in a study of beta chain features in type 1 diabetes. The antigens these receptors bind are not known. Findings of the study overall: Shorter TCRB CDR3s, moderately but significantly so, marked every one of the four CD4+ subsets in Type 1 diabetes patients.

As every portion of the isolated RNA was reverse transcribed, the sequencing read expressed TCRB transcripts. Libraries were prepared by immunoSEQ multiplex PCR; TCRdb keeps only in-frame clonotypes and omits some of them. The table has more than 250,000 clones, approximately 20% seen once; the top ten hold 0.028%. The sample taken for sequencing was naive CD4+ T cells from blood. The receptors derive from a woman aged 40-49 years with type 1 diabetes.

The chain carries TRBV19 and TRBJ1-6, with 7 bases lining up with TRBD1. The germline gives CDR1 LNHDA, CDR2 SQIVND (reference sequence). The CDR3 consists of 14 residues. V dropped 6 bases and J dropped 9; count of bases not matched to a gene: 8. CDR3 loop: CASRTWDSGSPLHF. The CDR3 nucleotides are TGTGCCAGTAGGACTTGGGACAGCGGTTCACCCCTCCACTTT. Full variable domain (remainder filled in from reference TRBV19 and TRBJ1-6): DGGITQSPKYLFRKEGQNVTLSCEQNLNHDAMYWYRQDPGQGLRLIYYSQIVNDFQKGDIAEGYSVSREKKESFPLTVTSAQKNPTAFYLCASRTWDSGSPLHFGNGTRLTVT.

This clone was detected only a few times. The chain is built from TRBV18 and TRBJ2-6; weak D call: TRBD2 (5 bases). The CDR3 is made up of 17 amino acids. Trimming shortened V by 6 bases and J by 3 bases, and 18 bases separated the two germline ends. CDR1 is KGHSH and CDR2 is LQKENI in the germline V gene. The CDR3 loop is CASSPASPGSGANVLTF. DNA for the CDR3: TGTGCCAGCTCCCCGGCCAGTCCTGGGAGTGGGGCCAACGTCCTGACTTTC.

There are a few counts of this clone. This chain connects TRBV5-4 to TRBJ2-3, with 8 bases that match TRBD2. The CDR3 extends over 15 amino acids. Trimming removed 3 bases from V and 1 base from J; junction bases left unmatched: 4. Looked up from germline, CDR1 is SGHNT and CDR2 is YYREEE (reference sequence). This chain's CDR3 is CASSWSGSGTDTQYF. The CDR3 DNA reads as TGTGCCAGCAGCTGGAGCGGGAGTGGCACAGATACGCAGTATTTT.

V usage is TRBV4-2 and J usage is TRBJ1-2, with D unclear. This CDR3 spans 13 amino acids. Germline lookup yields CDR1 LGHNA and CDR2 YNFKEQ. V lost 4 bases and J 7 bases, leaving 13 bases between the germline ends. The CDR3 spells CASSPSQRGGYTF. The CDR3 coding sequence is TGTGCCAGCAGCCCCTCTCAACGGGGTGGCTACACCTTC.

The chain recombines TRBV7-9 with TRBJ1-2; 11 bases agree with TRBD1. Trimming at V came to 4 bases and at J to 4 bases, leaving 5 bases not matched to a gene. Per germline, CDR1 SEHNR and CDR2 FQNEAQ (reference sequence). The length of the CDR3 is 15 residues. The CDR3 DNA reads TGTGCCAGCAGCTCGGGACAGGGGGTTTCCTATGGCTACACCTTC. Translating it yields CASSSGQGVSYGYTF.